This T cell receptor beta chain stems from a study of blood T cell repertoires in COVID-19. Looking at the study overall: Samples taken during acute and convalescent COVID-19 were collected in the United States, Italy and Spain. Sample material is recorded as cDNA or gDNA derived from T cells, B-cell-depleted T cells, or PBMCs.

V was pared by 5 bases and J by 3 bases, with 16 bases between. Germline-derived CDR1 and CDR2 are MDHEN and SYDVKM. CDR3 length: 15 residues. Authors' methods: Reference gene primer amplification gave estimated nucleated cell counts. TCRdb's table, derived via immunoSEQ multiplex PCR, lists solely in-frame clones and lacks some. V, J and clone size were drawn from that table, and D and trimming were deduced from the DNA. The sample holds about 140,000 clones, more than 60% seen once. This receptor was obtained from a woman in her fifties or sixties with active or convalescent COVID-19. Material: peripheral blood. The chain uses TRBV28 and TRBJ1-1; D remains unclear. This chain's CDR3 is CASSPAQNTDTEAFF. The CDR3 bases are TGTGCCAGCAGTCCCGCTCAAAATACGGACACTGAAGCTTTCTTT.